The rows below give T cell receptor beta chains drawn from one sample of a study of blood T cell repertoires in COVID-19. Here immunoSEQ multiplex PCR was the method, and the copy in TCRdb shows in-frame clones only, minus some. The sample consists of about 440,000 clones, around nine tenths of them appearing once. Sequenced sample: PBMCs or T cells enriched from blood (not recorded which). These receptor sequences come from a woman younger than 35 with acute COVID-19. CDR3s include the opening cysteine and the closing phenylalanine or tryptophan. D genes are given only for firm matches. Clone size is shown for a subset of rows, as once, few, many or a class of expanded clone.

D: NA; J: TRBJ2-7; V: TRBV12-3/TRBV12-4; size: NA; DNA: TGTGCCAGCAGTTTGTATCAGGGCTACGAGCAGTACTTC; CDR3: CASSLYQGYEQYF
D: NA; J: TRBJ2-7; V: TRBV5-5; size: NA; DNA: TGTGCCAGCAGCTTGCTGACCGGGACAATAGACGAGCAGTACTTC; CDR3: CASSLLTGTIDEQYF
D: NA; J: TRBJ2-5; V: TRBV3-1/TRBV3-2; size: NA; DNA: TGTGCCAGCAGCCAAAGGGGGAAAGAGACCCAGTACTTC; CDR3: CASSQRGKETQYF
D: TRBD1; J: TRBJ1-3; V: TRBV30; size: NA; DNA: TGTGCCGGACAGGGCTCTGGAAACACCATATATTTT; CDR3: CAGQGSGNTIYF
D: NA; J: TRBJ2-1; V: TRBV29-1; size: NA; DNA: TGCAGCGTTGAAGATATTGGCAGATCCTACAATGAGCAGTTCTTC; CDR3: CSVEDIGRSYNEQFF
D: NA; J: TRBJ2-3; V: TRBV9; size: NA; DNA: TGTGCCAGCAGCGCGACAGAGACGCAGTATTTT; CDR3: CASSATETQYF
D: NA; J: TRBJ2-7; V: TRBV18; size: few; DNA: TGTGCCAGCTCACCGGGAGGCTCCTACGAGCAGTACTTC; CDR3: CASSPGGSYEQYF
D: NA; J: TRBJ2-5; V: TRBV6-1; size: NA; DNA: TGTGCCAGCAGTGAAGTCTACTACCAGGGGGAGACCCAGTACTTC; CDR3: CASSEVYYQGETQYF
D: NA; J: TRBJ1-6; V: TRBV27; size: NA; DNA: TGTGCCAGCAGTTTCCTTCAGGCGCCCCCCCTCCACTTT; CDR3: CASSFLQAPPLHF
D: TRBD1; J: TRBJ2-2; V: TRBV27; size: NA; DNA: TGTGCCAGCAGTTTATCAGGGCAGGGGGCGGGCACCGGGGAGCTGTTTTTT; CDR3: CASSLSGQGAGTGELFF
D: NA; J: TRBJ1-2; V: TRBV3-1/TRBV3-2; size: NA; DNA: TGTGCCAGCAGCCAAGATCTTCGTGACTACTATGGCTACACCTTC; CDR3: CASSQDLRDYYGYTF
D: NA; J: TRBJ2-2; V: TRBV19; size: NA; DNA: TGTGCCAGTTACGACCGCGGGCCCGGGGAGCTGTTTTTT; CDR3: CASYDRGPGELFF
D: NA; J: TRBJ1-1; V: TRBV12-3/TRBV12-4; size: NA; DNA: TGTGCCAGCAGTTTAGTCAGGGACACTGAAGCTTTCTTT; CDR3: CASSLVRDTEAFF
D: NA; J: TRBJ2-3; V: TRBV3-1/TRBV3-2; size: NA; DNA: TGTGCCAGCAGCCAGACCCAGGGACTTTTAGATACGCAGTATTTT; CDR3: CASSQTQGLLDTQYF
D: NA; J: TRBJ2-1; V: TRBV21-1; size: NA; DNA: TGTGCCAGCAGGGGACTAGCGGGAGTTTTGTGGAATGAGCAGTTCTTC; CDR3: CASRGLAGVLWNEQFF
D: NA; J: TRBJ1-2; V: TRBV9; size: NA; DNA: TGTGCCAGCAGCGTAGATGACAGTTTTACAGGCTACACCTTC; CDR3: CASSVDDSFTGYTF
D: TRBD2; J: TRBJ2-5; V: TRBV11-3; size: NA; DNA: TGTGCCAGCAGCCTGAGCGGGGGGGCCTGGGAGACCCAGTACTTC; CDR3: CASSLSGGAWETQYF
D: NA; J: TRBJ1-2; V: TRBV18; size: NA; DNA: TGTGCCAGCTCACCTTACTCTCCAGGCGTCGAAAGCTATGGCTACACCTTC; CDR3: CASSPYSPGVESYGYTF
D: TRBD1; J: TRBJ1-4; V: TRBV5-8; size: NA; DNA: TGTGCCAGCAGCTGGACAGGAAATGAAAAACTGTTTTTT; CDR3: CASSWTGNEKLFF
D: NA; J: TRBJ1-1; V: TRBV7-9; size: NA; DNA: TGTGCCAGCAGCTTCCGGGACAACCCCACTGAAGCTTTCTTT; CDR3: CASSFRDNPTEAFF
D: TRBD1; J: TRBJ1-3; V: TRBV23-1; size: few; DNA: TGCGCCAGCATCTATGCCCGGGACAGGGTGGATGGAAACACCATATATTTT; CDR3: CASIYARDRVDGNTIYF
D: TRBD1; J: TRBJ2-1; V: TRBV10-3; size: NA; DNA: TGTGCCATCAGTGACCGGGACAGGGTTAATGAGCAGTTCTTC; CDR3: CAISDRDRVNEQFF
D: TRBD1; J: TRBJ1-1; V: TRBV27; size: NA; DNA: TGTGCCAGCAGTACAGGGGGCTACACTGAAGCTTTCTTT; CDR3: CASSTGGYTEAFF
D: NA; J: TRBJ1-3; V: TRBV19; size: few; DNA: TGTGCCAGTAGTCCGTTCCCGTCTGGAAACACCATATATTTT; CDR3: CASSPFPSGNTIYF
D: TRBD1; J: TRBJ2-4; V: TRBV9; size: NA; DNA: TGTGCCAGCAGCGCCGAGGGACAGGGCTCCAAAAACATTCAGTACTTC; CDR3: CASSAEGQGSKNIQYF
D: TRBD2; J: TRBJ2-3; V: TRBV29-1; size: NA; DNA: TGCAGCACGGGACTAGCGGGGTCGGCAGATACGCAGTATTTT; CDR3: CSTGLAGSADTQYF
D: NA; J: TRBJ2-7; V: TRBV6-5; size: few; DNA: TGTGCCAGCAGTTACAGCACACAGGCGTACGAGCAGTACTTC; CDR3: CASSYSTQAYEQYF
D: TRBD1; J: TRBJ1-1; V: TRBV18; size: NA; DNA: TGTGCCAGCTCACCCGGACAGGGGGCGATTGAAGCTTTCTTT; CDR3: CASSPGQGAIEAFF
D: NA; J: TRBJ1-5; V: TRBV6-5; size: NA; DNA: TGTGCCAGCACTTTGATGAGAGGAACTCAGCCCCAGCATTTT; CDR3: CASTLMRGTQPQHF
D: TRBD1; J: TRBJ2-3; V: TRBV5-1; size: once; DNA: TGCGCCAGCAGCTTGTCCGGACAGGGACTTACCACAGATACGCAGTATTTT; CDR3: CASSLSGQGLTTDTQYF
D: NA; J: TRBJ2-7; V: TRBV5-1; size: NA; DNA: TGCGCCAGCAGCTTCGGGCCAAGGGGGTACGAGCAGTACTTC; CDR3: CASSFGPRGYEQYF
D: TRBD1; J: TRBJ1-5; V: TRBV4-1; size: NA; DNA: TGCGCCAGCAGCCAAGGAACGCCAGGGGGAAATCAGCCCCAGCATTTT; CDR3: CASSQGTPGGNQPQHF